This TCR beta chain was identified in a study of spatial heterogeneity in lung cancer. About the study: Those follow-up PBMC samples that were available underwent sequencing, at a median interval of approximately 2 years following resection.

TCRdb re-called the 5' RACE reads with MiXCR, one entry per CDR3 protein. The table records about 87,000 distinct CDR3 sequences, roughly a fifth of them present only once. The time point: blood at routine non-recurrence follow-up after resection. Study findings and constraints: Resection blood, more than follow-up blood, showed ubiquitous expanded tumor TCRs.

Ten or more counts support this clonotype. The antigen remains unidentified. The sequenced sample was PBMCs, obtained at follow-up. The receptor was derived from a male donor with early-stage non-small cell lung cancer.

The CDR3 DNA follows: TGCGCCAGCAGCTTGGCGCAGGGGAATGAGCAGTTCTTC. Translation: CASSLAQGNEQFF. V is TRBV5-1 and J is TRBJ2-1, with TRBD1 as a possible D gene (6 bases). The CDR3 has 13 amino acids. Germline lookup yields CDR1 SGHRS and CDR2 YFSETQ. The V end was cut by 0 bases, the J end by 7 bases, with 8 bases between.